The next 2 T cell receptor beta chains were all read from a single sample in a study of T cells in women clearing cervical HPV infection. TCRdb keeps only in-frame clones here, not all; method: immunoSEQ multiplex PCR. This listing includes tens of thousands of clones. Source material: blood buffy coat. All receptors come from a woman between 18 and 70 years old with a cervical HPV16 infection that either progressed to CIN3+ or cleared (not recorded which).

As for this clone: Read sequence stops 3 residues before the CDR3 end, and the germline J gene provides the missing end. The chain couples TRBV10-3 to TRBJ1-2; TRBD1 matches 9 bases. The CDR3 totals 13 residues. Germline V CDR1 and CDR2: ENHRY, SYGVKD. The J segment lost 3 bases and the V segment lost 10 bases, leaving 6 bases of the junction unmatched. The CDR3 loop is CASVQGADYGYTF. Incomplete CDR3 DNA: TGTGCCAGCGTACAGGGGGCTGACTATGGC.

On this clone: The missing CDR3 end, 3 residues past where the read stops, is filled in from the germline J gene. V gene TRBV20-1 combines with J gene TRBJ2-5; 9 nucleotides agree with TRBD2. J gave up 5 bases and V 4 bases, and 8 bases lay outside the gene matches. CDR1 and CDR2 from the germline V gene are DFQATT and SNEGSKA (reference sequence). This CDR3 spans 14 amino acids. The CDR3 protein is CSATKAGGLETQYF. The CDR3 bases that were read are TGCAGTGCTACTAAAGCGGGGGGATTGGAGACC.